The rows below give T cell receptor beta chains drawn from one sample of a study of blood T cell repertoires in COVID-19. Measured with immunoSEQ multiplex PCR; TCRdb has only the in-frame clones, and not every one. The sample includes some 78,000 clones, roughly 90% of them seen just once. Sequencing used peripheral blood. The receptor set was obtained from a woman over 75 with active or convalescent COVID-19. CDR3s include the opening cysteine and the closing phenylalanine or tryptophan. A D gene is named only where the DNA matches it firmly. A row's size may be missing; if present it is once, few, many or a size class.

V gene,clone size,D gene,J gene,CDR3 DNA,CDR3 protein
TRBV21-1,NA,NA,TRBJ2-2,TGTGCCAGCGTCAGGACAGGGGCCGGGGAGCTGTTTTTT,CASVRTGAGELFF
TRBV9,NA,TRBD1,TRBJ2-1,TGTGCCAGCGGCCGACAGGGTAATGAGCAGTTCTTC,CASGRQGNEQFF
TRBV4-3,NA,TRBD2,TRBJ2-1,TGCGCCAGCAGCCAACGTACACCGGGACTAGGGAGTTACAATGAGCAGTTCTTC,CASSQRTPGLGSYNEQFF
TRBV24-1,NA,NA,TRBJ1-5,TGTGCCACCTCAGCGGGCAATCAGCCCCAGCATTTT,CATSAGNQPQHF
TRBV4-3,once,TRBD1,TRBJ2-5,TGCGCCAGCAGCCAAGGGTCCGGGACAGGGTATACGGAGACCCAGTACTTC,CASSQGSGTGYTETQYF
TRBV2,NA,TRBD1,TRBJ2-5,TGTGCCAGCACTTACGGGACAGGGGTAGAGACCCAGTACTTC,CASTYGTGVETQYF
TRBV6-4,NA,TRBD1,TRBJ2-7,TGTGCCAGCAGTGGGGCGGACAGGGCCTACGAGCAGTACTTC,CASSGADRAYEQYF
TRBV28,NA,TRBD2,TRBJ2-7,TGTGCCAGCGTGGGGGGGGTAGGCGAGCAGTACTTC,CASVGGVGEQYF
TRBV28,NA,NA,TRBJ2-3,TGTGCCAGCAGTTTATCTACAGATACGCAGTATTTT,CASSLSTDTQYF
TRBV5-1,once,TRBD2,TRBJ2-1,TGCGCCAGCAGCTTAAACCCGGGAGGAGGGTCCTACAATGAGCAGTTCTTC,CASSLNPGGGSYNEQFF
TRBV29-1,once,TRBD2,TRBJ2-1,TGCAGCGTTCCGGGACTAGCGGGATATGAGCAGTTCTTC,CSVPGLAGYEQFF
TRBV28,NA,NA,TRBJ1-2,TGTGCCAGCAGCCCCAGGGGACCTAACTATGGCTACACCTTC,CASSPRGPNYGYTF
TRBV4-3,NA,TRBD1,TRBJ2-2,TGCGCCAGCAGCCACCTAACCGGGACAGAGAACACCGGGGAGCTGTTTTTT,CASSHLTGTENTGELFF
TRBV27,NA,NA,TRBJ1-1,TGTGCCAGCAGTTTTTGGGGGGGAACTGAAGCTTTCTTT,CASSFWGGTEAFF
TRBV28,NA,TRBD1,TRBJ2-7,TGTGCCAGCAGTTCGGGACAGGGGGCCTACGAGCAGTACTTC,CASSSGQGAYEQYF
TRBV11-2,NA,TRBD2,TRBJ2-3,TGTGCCAGCAGCTCAGTAGCGGGAACCCCTTTTGTCGCGCAGTATTTT,CASSSVAGTPFVAQYF
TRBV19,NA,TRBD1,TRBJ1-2,TGTGCCAGTAGTACCCTAGGACAGGGGGTCGTCTATGGCTACACCTTC,CASSTLGQGVVYGYTF
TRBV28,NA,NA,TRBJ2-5,TGTGCCAGTTGCAGGGGACGGGGAGAGACCCAGTACTTC,CASCRGRGETQYF
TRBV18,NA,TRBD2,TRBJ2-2,TGTGCCAGCTCAGCGAAACTCGCGTTACTAGCGGGAGATCGTACCGGGGAGCTGTTTTTT,CASSAKLALLAGDRTGELFF
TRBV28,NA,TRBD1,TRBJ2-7,TGTGCCAGCAGTTCAAACTTCCCCGGACAGGGCTCCTACGAGCAGTACTTC,CASSSNFPGQGSYEQYF
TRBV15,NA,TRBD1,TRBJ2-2,TGTGCCACCGAACAGGGGAGATGGACCGGGGAGCTGTTTTTT,CATEQGRWTGELFF
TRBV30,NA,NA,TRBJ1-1,TGTGCCTGGAGTGCGGGACAAATTCCGGAAGCTTTCTTT,CAWSAGQIPEAFF
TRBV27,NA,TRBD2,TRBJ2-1,TGTGCCAGCAAAACTAGCGTGTACAATGAGCAGTTCTTC,CASKTSVYNEQFF
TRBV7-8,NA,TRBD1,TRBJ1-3,TGTGCCAGCAGCAAGGGACAGGGTCTCTCTGGAAACACCATATATTTT,CASSKGQGLSGNTIYF
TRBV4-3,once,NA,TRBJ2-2,TGCGCCAGCAGCCACCAGTCGGGCACCGGGGAGCTGTTTTTT,CASSHQSGTGELFF
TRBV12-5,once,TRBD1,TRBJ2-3,TGTGCTAGTTCTCGGGACAGGGTTACAGATACGCAGTATTTT,CASSRDRVTDTQYF
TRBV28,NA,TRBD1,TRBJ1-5,TGTGCCAGCGGATCTCCGGGACAGGGGTGGAATAACAATCAGCCCCAGCATTTT,CASGSPGQGWNNNQPQHF
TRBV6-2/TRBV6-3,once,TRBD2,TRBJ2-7,TGTGCCAGCAGTTACTCTTCCCTAGCGGGCCACTTGAGCTCCTACGAGCAGTACTTC,CASSYSSLAGHLSSYEQYF
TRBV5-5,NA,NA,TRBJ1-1,TGTGCCAGCAGCCAGGATTTGACTGAAGCTTTCTTT,CASSQDLTEAFF
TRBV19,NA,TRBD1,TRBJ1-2,TGTGCCAGTAGCCCGGACCTCCGGGACAGGTGGGATGGCTACACCTTC,CASSPDLRDRWDGYTF
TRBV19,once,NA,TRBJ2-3,TGTGCCAGTAGTATGTTGGGGGGTCCCAGGACACCGGATACGCAGTATTTT,CASSMLGGPRTPDTQYF
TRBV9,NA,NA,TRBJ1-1,TGTGCCAGCAGCGTTATCAGCGGAGGGGAGAGTCAAGCTTTCTTT,CASSVISGGESQAFF
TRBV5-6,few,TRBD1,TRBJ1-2,TGTGCCAGCAGCCAATATGACAGGGGAGGCAACGGCTACACCTTC,CASSQYDRGGNGYTF
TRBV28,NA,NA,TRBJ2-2,TGTGCCAGCAGTTTTTGGTCCGCCGGTGGGGAGCTGTTTTTT,CASSFWSAGGELFF
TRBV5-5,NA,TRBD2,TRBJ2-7,TGTGCCAGCAGCTTTGAAGCGGGAGGCTACGAGCAGTACTTC,CASSFEAGGYEQYF
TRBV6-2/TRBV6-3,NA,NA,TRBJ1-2,TGTGCCAGCAGTTTGGCCCCGGCCGGGGGCTATGGCTACACCTTC,CASSLAPAGGYGYTF
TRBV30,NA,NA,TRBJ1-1,TGTGCCTGGGGAAACAATTTCAGAACTGAAGCTTTCTTT,CAWGNNFRTEAFF
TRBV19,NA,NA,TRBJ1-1,TGTGCCAGTAGTTTAATCCGGGGGGGGATGAGGACTGAAGCTTTCTTT,CASSLIRGGMRTEAFF
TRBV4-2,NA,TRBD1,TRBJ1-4,TGTGCCAGCAGCCCCGGGACAGTTACTAATGAAAAACTGTTTTTT,CASSPGTVTNEKLFF
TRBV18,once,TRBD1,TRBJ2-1,TGTGCCAGCTCGCCCCTGCCGGGACAGAGCTACAATGAGCAGTTCTTC,CASSPLPGQSYNEQFF
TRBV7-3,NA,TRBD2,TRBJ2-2,TGTGCCAGCAGCCCGGGGGGGCTGAACACCGGGGAGCTGTTTTTT,CASSPGGLNTGELFF
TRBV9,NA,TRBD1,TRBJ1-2,TGTGCCAGCAGCCATGGACAGGGAAGGGCTAACTATGGCTACACCTTC,CASSHGQGRANYGYTF
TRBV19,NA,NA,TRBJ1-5,TGTGCCAGTAGTATAGTGGAGTATAATCAGCCCCAGCATTTT,CASSIVEYNQPQHF
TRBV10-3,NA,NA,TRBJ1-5,TGTGCCATCAGTGAGGGCAGAAATAGCAATCAGCCCCAGCATTTT,CAISEGRNSNQPQHF
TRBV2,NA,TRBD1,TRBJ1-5,TGTGCCAGCAGTCTTTACCGGGACAGGGGGCATAGGGATCAGCCCCAGCATTTT,CASSLYRDRGHRDQPQHF
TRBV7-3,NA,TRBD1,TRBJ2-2,TGTGCCAGCAGCTTGGGACAGGGAGGGAGCGGGGAGCTGTTTTTT,CASSLGQGGSGELFF
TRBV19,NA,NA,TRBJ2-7,TGTGCCAGTAGTACTTCTAGCGCCTACTCCTACGAGCAGTACTTC,CASSTSSAYSYEQYF
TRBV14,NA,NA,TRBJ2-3,TGTGCCAGCAGCCAATCGGCGGGATGGACAGATACGCAGTATTTT,CASSQSAGWTDTQYF
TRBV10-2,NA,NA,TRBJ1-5,TGCGCCAGCAGTGACCGGGAGCGCGGTCAGCCCCAGCATTTT,CASSDRERGQPQHF
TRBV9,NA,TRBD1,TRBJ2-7,TGTGCCAGTGGTCCGGGACAGGGGTCCTACGAGCAGTACTTC,CASGPGQGSYEQYF
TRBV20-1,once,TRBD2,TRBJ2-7,TGCAGTGCTAGTCGGGGGACTAGCGTATACGAGCAGTACTTC,CSASRGTSVYEQYF
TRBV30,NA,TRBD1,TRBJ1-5,TGTGCCTGGAGTCTGACAGGGAATCAGCCCCAGCATTTT,CAWSLTGNQPQHF
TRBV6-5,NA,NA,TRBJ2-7,TGTGCCGGCAAGCGGACGTCCTACGAGCAGTACTTC,CAGKRTSYEQYF
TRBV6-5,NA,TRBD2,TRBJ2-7,TGTGCCAGCAAAGAAGAAGCGGGGTCCTCGAGTGAGCAGTACTTC,CASKEEAGSSSEQYF
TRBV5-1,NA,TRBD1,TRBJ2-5,TGCGCCAGCAGCTTGGCCGGGGCAGGGGGAGAGACCCAGTACTTC,CASSLAGAGGETQYF
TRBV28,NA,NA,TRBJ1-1,TGTGCCAGCACCATACCGGGGTCCGGGAGAGCTTTCTTT,CASTIPGSGRAFF